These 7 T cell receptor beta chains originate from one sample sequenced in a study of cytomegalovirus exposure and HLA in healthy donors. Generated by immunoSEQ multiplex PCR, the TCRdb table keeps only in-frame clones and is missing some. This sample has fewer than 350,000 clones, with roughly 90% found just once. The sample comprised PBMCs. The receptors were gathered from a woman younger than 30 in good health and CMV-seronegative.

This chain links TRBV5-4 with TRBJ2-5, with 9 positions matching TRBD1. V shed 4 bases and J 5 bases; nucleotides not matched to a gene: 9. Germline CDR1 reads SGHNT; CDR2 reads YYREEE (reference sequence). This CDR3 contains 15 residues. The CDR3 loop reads CASSTPTGGQETQYF. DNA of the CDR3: TGTGCCAGCAGCACACCCACAGGGGGCCAGGAGACCCAGTACTTC.

The CDR3: CASSFSGTRTYEQYF. CDR3 sequence (DNA): TGTGCCAGCAGCTTCTCCGGGACAAGAACCTACGAGCAGTACTTC. This chain uses TRBV7-6 with TRBJ2-7, with D perhaps matching TRBD1 (6 bases). This CDR3 contains 15 residues. Germline values: CDR1 SGHVS, CDR2 FNYEAQ. The germline V and J ends were trimmed by 3 bases and 2 bases, with 14 bases remaining between them.

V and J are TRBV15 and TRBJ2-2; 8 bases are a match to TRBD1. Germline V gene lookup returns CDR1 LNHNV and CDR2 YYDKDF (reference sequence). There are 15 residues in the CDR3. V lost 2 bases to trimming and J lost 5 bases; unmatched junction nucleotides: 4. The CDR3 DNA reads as TGTGCCACCAGCAGAACGGACAGGGAGACCGGGGAGCTGTTTTTT. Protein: CATSRTDRETGELFF.

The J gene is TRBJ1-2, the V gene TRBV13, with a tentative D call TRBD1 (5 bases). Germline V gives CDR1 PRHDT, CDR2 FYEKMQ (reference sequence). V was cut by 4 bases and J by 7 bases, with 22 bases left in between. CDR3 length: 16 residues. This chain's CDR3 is CASSSRQLPYSSGYTF. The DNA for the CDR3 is TGTGCCAGCAGCTCCCGACAGCTACCCTACTCGAGTGGCTACACCTTC.

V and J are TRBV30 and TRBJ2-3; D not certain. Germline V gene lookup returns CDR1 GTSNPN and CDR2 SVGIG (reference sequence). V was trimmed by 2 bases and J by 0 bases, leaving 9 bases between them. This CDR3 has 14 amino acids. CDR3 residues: CAWSFAGSTDTQYF. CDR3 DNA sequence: TGTGCCTGGAGTTTTGCAGGTAGCACAGATACGCAGTATTTT.

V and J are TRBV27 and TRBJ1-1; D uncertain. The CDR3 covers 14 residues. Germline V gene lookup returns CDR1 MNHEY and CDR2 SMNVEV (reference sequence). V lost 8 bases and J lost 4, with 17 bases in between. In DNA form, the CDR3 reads TGTGCCAGCTCATACCGGGGTATGGGCACTGAAGCTTTCTTT. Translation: CASSYRGMGTEAFF.

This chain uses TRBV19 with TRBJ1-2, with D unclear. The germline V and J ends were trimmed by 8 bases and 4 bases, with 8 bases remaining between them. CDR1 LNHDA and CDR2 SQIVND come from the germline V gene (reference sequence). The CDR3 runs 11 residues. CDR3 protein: CASASGYGYTF. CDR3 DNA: TGTGCCAGTGCCTCGGGCTATGGCTACACCTTC.